The sequence of this T cell receptor beta chain was determined in a study of vaccination effects on CD4 cells after COVID-19 (dated by TCRdb to the early 2020s). Regarding the complete study: In the ViraFEST assay, PBMC were stimulated with viral peptide pools, and antigen-specific CD4+ T cell clonotypes were then identified by expansion using TCR sequencing. In two convalescent patients, pre-vaccine samples were collected 16 days and one week ahead of the first dose, 142 and 148 days after COVID-19 diagnosis. In the study, cultures from other donors were sequenced using the Oncomine TCR Beta short-read assay on an Illumina iSeq 100. Each participant got two doses of an mRNA SARS-CoV-2 vaccine, either BNT162b2 or mRNA-1273. Each well held 1.5 million to 2 million PBMC cultured in IMDM containing approximately 5% human AB serum, roughly 9.6 IU/ml IL-2 and gentamicin, along with approximately 10 ug/ml peptides. A total of 10 COVID-19 convalescent patients and a handful of SARS-CoV-2-naive healthy vaccine recipients were included in the full study. In both COVID-19 convalescent patients and infection-naive vaccine recipients, the study compared SARS-CoV-2 spike-specific CD4+ TCR repertoires from before mRNA vaccination with those from after it.

The research as a whole found: Limitations of the study were the small number of convalescent patients and the absence of early post-infection timepoints. For convalescent patients, new clones induced by the vaccine made up most of the post-vaccine spike-reactive repertoire, and these new clones were largely distinct from the clones induced by infection. At late post-vaccination timepoints, both infection-induced and vaccine-induced clones showed marked clonal contraction, consistent with waning T cell responses.

A word on this clone: What antigen it recognizes has not been identified. The input lacks base qualities; no much larger clone sits a single base away.

After about 9 days of culture, CD4+ T cells were isolated with the EasySep CD4+ T cell isolation kit. Convalescent patients had PCR-confirmed SARS-CoV-2 infection between March and December 2020, before Alpha, Beta and Delta variants emerged in the United States. Half of the culture medium was replaced with fresh IL-2-containing medium on days 3 and 7. Unless otherwise noted, each peptide stimulation condition was cultured in triplicate wells. PBMC were separated from whole blood using Ficoll-Paque Plus gradient centrifugation and were then either cryopreserved at -140C or used fresh. The QIAamp micro DNA kit was used to extract genomic DNA from the cultured CD4+ T cells. The method was the immunoSEQ multiplex PCR assay. DNA from the cultured and isolated CD4+ T cells underwent TCR beta CDR3 sequencing. Regarding the original processing steps: The analysis removed non-productive TCR sequences, trimmed reads to the CDR3 region, and retained only CDR3s that were 7 or more amino acids long. Antigen-specific clonotypes were identified with the MANAFEST web app by comparing expansion in peptide wells against reference cultures. Positive clones required FDR<0.05 expansion versus reference and all other wells, odds ratio above 5, and frequency above 0.1% in two replicate wells. Cross-reactive clonotypes were defined as significantly expanded in SARS-CoV-2 spike wells and in at least one common cold coronavirus spike condition. CDR3 similarity was assessed by Levenshtein distance with the stringdist R package, and unrooted trees were built with ape in R 3.6.1. The immuneACCESS repertoire file appears here via TCRdb, limited to in-frame rearrangements. These files lack a portion of the clones; in checked studies, under half of the deficit traces to unresolved V genes, and the cause of the others is not known. D and trimming were read from the DNA, whereas the V and J calls and clone size are those reported in that table. The sample has about 64,000 clones on record, about 72% of them singletons. Clones ranked in the top ten supply roughly 23% of the sample.

V lost 1 base and J lost 9 bases; the stretch between them is 10 bases long. Taken from cysteine to phenylalanine, the CDR3 has 13 residues. Only the CDR3 part of the read is kept: 39 bases, read in frame from the first base. Reading the germline V gene gives CDR1 LGHNA and CDR2 YNFKEQ. This clonotype was obtained from a human donor who had a prior SARS-CoV-2 infection. The sample was CD4+ T cells from PBMCs cultured without peptide, taken before COVID-19 vaccination. The chain is made from TRBV4-2 and TRBJ2-1, with the D gene call left open. The CDR3 protein is CASSQVARVEQFF. The DNA is TGTGCCAGCAGCCAAGTAGCAAGGGTTGAGCAGTTCTTC.